This is a list of T cell receptor beta chains from one sample in a study of shared clonotypes between healthy human individuals. Generated by immunoSEQ multiplex PCR, the TCRdb table keeps only in-frame clones and is missing some. The sample lists around 750,000 clones, 74% occurring once. The specimen sequenced was memory CD4+ T cells sorted from blood. Receptors originate from a woman in her 30s in good health. The CDR3 runs from the conserved cysteine through the conserved F or W. Each record gives: CDR3 DNA, CDR3 protein, clone size, J gene, D gene, V gene. The D gene is left open where the match is weak. The listing skips clone size in some rows; elsewhere it reads once, few, many or a size class.

TGCACCAGCAGCCCGGAAGAGGCGGAACCCTACGAGCAGTACTTC,CTSSPEEAEPYEQYF,NA,TRBJ2-7,NA,TRBV1
TGTGCCAGCTCACCAGAAAGTGAGACCCAGTACTTC,CASSPESETQYF,many,TRBJ2-5,NA,TRBV18
TGTGCCAGCAGCCCCTTTTTCGGACCCGCAATGAATGAGCAGTTCTTC,CASSPFFGPAMNEQFF,NA,TRBJ2-1,NA,TRBV28
TGTGCCATCAGTGAGGCGGGACAGGACAATCAGCCCCAGCATTTT,CAISEAGQDNQPQHF,few,TRBJ1-5,TRBD1,TRBV10-3
TGTGCCAGCACTGGACAGGGAGGCTATGGCTACACCTTC,CASTGQGGYGYTF,NA,TRBJ1-2,TRBD1,TRBV2
TGTGCCAGCAGTTGGGGACAGGTGCGAGAGGGGGTCGAGACCCAGTACTTC,CASSWGQVREGVETQYF,NA,TRBJ2-5,TRBD1,TRBV28
TGCGCCAGCAGCTCGGAGGGCTCCAGCACCCAAGAGACCCAGTACTTC,CASSSEGSSTQETQYF,NA,TRBJ2-5,NA,TRBV4-1
TGTGCCAGCAGTTACGCCCCCCAAGAGACCCAGTACTTC,CASSYAPQETQYF,few,TRBJ2-5,NA,TRBV6-6
TGTGCCAGCAGCTTGTGGCCTGTAAGGGATTATAACTATGGCTACACCTTC,CASSLWPVRDYNYGYTF,NA,TRBJ1-2,NA,TRBV5-6
TGTGCCAGCAAGACAGGGCCCGGCACAGATACGCAGTATTTT,CASKTGPGTDTQYF,NA,TRBJ2-3,TRBD1,TRBV7-8
TGTGCCAGCAGTGAAAACAGGGAAAGGGGCTACACCTTC,CASSENRERGYTF,NA,TRBJ1-2,NA,TRBV2
TGCGCCAGCAATCTCCATAGGGGACAGGGAGGCGAGCAGTACTTC,CASNLHRGQGGEQYF,NA,TRBJ2-7,TRBD1,TRBV5-1
TGTGCCAGCAGTCAGGGACCGCTAAGCCCACAGCCCCAGCATTTT,CASSQGPLSPQPQHF,NA,TRBJ1-5,NA,TRBV27
TGTGCCAGTAGCCCCTCGAGGGCAAACAACAATGAGCAGTTCTTC,CASSPSRANNNEQFF,NA,TRBJ2-1,NA,TRBV19
TGTGCCTGGAGTCGACAGGGGGCGCGAGCTGAAGCTTTCTTT,CAWSRQGARAEAFF,many,TRBJ1-1,TRBD1,TRBV30
TGTGCCAGCACCCCCCCCTGGGGCAACACTGAAGCTTTCTTT,CASTPPWGNTEAFF,NA,TRBJ1-1,NA,TRBV28
TGTGCCAGCAGTTTATTACCCGCCGACTACGAGCAGTACTTC,CASSLLPADYEQYF,NA,TRBJ2-7,NA,TRBV28
TGCGCCAGCAGCTTGGGGCAGGGGCCCCTCACAGATACGCAGTATTTT,CASSLGQGPLTDTQYF,NA,TRBJ2-3,NA,TRBV5-1
TGTGCCATCCAGCAGCCGAGCCAAGGGTTTAACACCATATATTTT,CAIQQPSQGFNTIYF,NA,TRBJ1-3,NA,TRBV10-3
TGTGCCAGCAGCGGACAGGGGTCTGTCGATGAGCAGTTCTTC,CASSGQGSVDEQFF,NA,TRBJ2-1,TRBD1,TRBV11-2
TGTGCCAGCAGCTTAGCGCGGACTAGCGGGAGGGCCAGCACCGGGGAGCTGTTTTTT,CASSLARTSGRASTGELFF,NA,TRBJ2-2,TRBD2,TRBV11-2
TGTGCCAGCAGCTCTTTGGACAGGAGATACAATGAGCAGTTCTTC,CASSSLDRRYNEQFF,once,TRBJ2-1,TRBD1,TRBV11-2
TGCGCCAGCAGCCTCCGGGGACTAGCGGGGGCCCGAGAGACCCAGTACTTC,CASSLRGLAGARETQYF,few,TRBJ2-5,TRBD2,TRBV4-1